This TCR beta chain was profiled in a study of blood T cell repertoires in COVID-19. About the study: Spain, Italy and the United States supplied samples that represented acute and convalescent COVID-19. In each case, the material was cDNA or gDNA derived from T cells, B-cell-depleted T cells, or PBMCs.

Trimming cost V 0 bases and J 0 bases, with 6 bases left between them. CDR1 and CDR2 (germline): SGHRS, YFSETQ. The CDR3 has 14 amino acids. Per the original methods: For nucleated cells, counts were estimated from reference gene primer amplification. Some clones are missing from TCRdb's copy, which holds only in-frame ones; the method was immunoSEQ multiplex PCR. V, J and clone size are those of that table, while D and trimming were read from the DNA. The table records roughly 140,000 clones, around 84% of them present only once. The clonotype comes from a man in his 70s with acute or convalescent COVID-19. Source material: peripheral blood. This rearrangement joins TRBV5-1 to TRBJ1-1; D is undetermined. The CDR3 loop reads CASSLDQMNTEAFF. The CDR3 nucleotides are TGCGCCAGCAGCTTGGACCAGATGAACACTGAAGCTTTCTTT.